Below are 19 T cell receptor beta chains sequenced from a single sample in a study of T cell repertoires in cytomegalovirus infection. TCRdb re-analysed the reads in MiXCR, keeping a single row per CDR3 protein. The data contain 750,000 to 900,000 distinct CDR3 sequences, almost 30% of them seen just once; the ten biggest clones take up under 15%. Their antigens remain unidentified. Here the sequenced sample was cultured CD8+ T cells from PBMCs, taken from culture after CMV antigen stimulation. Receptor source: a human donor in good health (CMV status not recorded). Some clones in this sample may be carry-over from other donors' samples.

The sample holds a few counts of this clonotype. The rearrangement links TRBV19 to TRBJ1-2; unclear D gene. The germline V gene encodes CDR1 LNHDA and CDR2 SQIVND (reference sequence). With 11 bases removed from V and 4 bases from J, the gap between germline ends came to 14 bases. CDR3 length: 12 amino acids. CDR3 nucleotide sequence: TGTGCCGTGCGAGAATCCTTCTATGGCTACACCTTC. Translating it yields CAVRESFYGYTF.

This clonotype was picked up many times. CDR3 residues: CASSRSDTQYF. The DNA for the CDR3 is TGTGCCAGCAGCCGATCAGATACGCAGTATTTT. The genes are TRBV12-3 or TRBV12-4 and TRBJ2-3; D is unresolved. With 6 bases removed from V and 4 bases from J, the gap between germline ends came to 5 bases. The CDR3 covers 11 residues.

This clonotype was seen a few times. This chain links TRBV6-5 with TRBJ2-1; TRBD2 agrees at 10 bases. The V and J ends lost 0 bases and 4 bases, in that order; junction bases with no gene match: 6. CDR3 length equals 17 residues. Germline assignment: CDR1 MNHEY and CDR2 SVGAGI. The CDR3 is CASSYSSGGIRYNEQFF. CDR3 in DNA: TGTGCCAGCAGTTACTCTAGCGGGGGGATCCGGTACAATGAGCAGTTCTTC.

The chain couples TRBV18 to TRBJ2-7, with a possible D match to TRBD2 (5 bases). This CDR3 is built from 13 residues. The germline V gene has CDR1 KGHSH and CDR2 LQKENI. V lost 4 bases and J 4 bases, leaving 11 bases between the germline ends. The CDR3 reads CASSRSRGYEQYV. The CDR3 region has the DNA TGTGCCAGCTCACGGTCCCGGGGATACGAGCAGTACGTC.

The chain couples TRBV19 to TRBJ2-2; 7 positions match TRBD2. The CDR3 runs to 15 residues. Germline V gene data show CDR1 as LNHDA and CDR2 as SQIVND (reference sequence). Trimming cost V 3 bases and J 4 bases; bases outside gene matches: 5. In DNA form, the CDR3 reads TGTGCCAGTAGTATTTCCAGGGAGGGCACCGGGGAGCTGTTTTTT. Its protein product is CASSISREGTGELFF.

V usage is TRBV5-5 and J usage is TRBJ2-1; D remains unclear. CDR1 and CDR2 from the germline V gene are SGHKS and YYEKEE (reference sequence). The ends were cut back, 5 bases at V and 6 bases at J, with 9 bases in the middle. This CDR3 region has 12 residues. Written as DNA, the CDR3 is TGTGCCAGCAGTAAAGTCGTCAATGAGCAGTTCTTC. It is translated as CASSKVVNEQFF.

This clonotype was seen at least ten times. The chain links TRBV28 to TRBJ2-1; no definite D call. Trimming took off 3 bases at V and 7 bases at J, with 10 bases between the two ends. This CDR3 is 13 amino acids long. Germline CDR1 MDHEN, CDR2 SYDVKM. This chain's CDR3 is CASSFRFQNEQFF. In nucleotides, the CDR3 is TGTGCCAGCAGTTTTAGGTTTCAGAATGAGCAGTTCTTC.

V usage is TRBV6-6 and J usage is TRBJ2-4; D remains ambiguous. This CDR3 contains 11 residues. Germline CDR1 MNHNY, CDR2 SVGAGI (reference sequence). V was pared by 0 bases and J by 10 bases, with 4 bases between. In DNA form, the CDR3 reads TGTGCCAGCAGTTACTCGGGAATTCAGTACTTC. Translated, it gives CASSYSGIQYF.

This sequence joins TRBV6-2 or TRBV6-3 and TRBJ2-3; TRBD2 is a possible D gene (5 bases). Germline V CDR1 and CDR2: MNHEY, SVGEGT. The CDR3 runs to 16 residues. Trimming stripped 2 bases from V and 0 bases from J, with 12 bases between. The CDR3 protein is CASSYPGRSSTDTQYF. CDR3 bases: TGTGCCAGCAGTTACCCGGGAAGGTCTAGCACAGATACGCAGTATTTT.

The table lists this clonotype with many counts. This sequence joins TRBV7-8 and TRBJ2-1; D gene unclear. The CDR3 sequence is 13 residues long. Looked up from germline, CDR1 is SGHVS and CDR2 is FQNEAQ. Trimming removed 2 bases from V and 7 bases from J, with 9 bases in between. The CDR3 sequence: CASSLNSANEQFF. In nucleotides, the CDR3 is TGTGCCAGCAGCTTAAACAGCGCTAATGAGCAGTTCTTC.

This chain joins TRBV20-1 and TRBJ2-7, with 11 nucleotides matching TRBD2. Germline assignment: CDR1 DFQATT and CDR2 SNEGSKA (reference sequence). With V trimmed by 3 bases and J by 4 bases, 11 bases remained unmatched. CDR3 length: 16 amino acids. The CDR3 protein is CSARGYHSGGEYEQYV. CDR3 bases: TGCAGTGCTAGGGGGTACCATAGCGGGGGGGAATACGAGCAGTACGTC.

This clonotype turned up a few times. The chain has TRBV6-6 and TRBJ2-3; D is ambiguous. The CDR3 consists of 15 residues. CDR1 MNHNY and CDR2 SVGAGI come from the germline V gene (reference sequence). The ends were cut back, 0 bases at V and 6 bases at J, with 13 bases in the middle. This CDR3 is CASSYSPPGGDTQYF. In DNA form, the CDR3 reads TGTGCCAGCAGTTACTCTCCTCCGGGTGGGGATACGCAGTATTTT.

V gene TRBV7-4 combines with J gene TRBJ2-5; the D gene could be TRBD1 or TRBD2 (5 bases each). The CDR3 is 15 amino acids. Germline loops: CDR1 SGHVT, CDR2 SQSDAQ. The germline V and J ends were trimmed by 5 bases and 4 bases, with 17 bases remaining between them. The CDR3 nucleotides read TGTGCCAGCAGCCCGTGGGACGTCGCTCGAGAGACCCAGTACTTC. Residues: CASSPWDVARETQYF.

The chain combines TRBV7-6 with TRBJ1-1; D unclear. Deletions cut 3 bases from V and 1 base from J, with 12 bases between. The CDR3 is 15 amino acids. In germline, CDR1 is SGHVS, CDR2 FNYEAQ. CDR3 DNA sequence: TGTGCCAGCAGCTTGGGAATAGGAACGAACACTGAAGCTTTCTTT. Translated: CASSLGIGTNTEAFF.

CDR3 protein: CASSQDSGGYNEQFF. The CDR3 region has the DNA TGCGCCAGCAGCCAAGACAGCGGGGGATACAATGAGCAGTTCTTC. The chain links TRBV4-3 to TRBJ2-1, with TRBD2 matching over 8 bases. V shed 0 bases, J shed 4 bases, and the junction held 2 bases outside the gene matches. Germline CDR1 LGHNA, CDR2 YSLEER. The CDR3 consists of 15 residues.

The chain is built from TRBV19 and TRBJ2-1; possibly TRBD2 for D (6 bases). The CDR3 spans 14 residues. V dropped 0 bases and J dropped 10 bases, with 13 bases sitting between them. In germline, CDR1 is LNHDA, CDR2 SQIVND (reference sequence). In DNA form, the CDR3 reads TGTGCCAGTAGTATAGATCTCCGGGGGAGGGAGCAGTTCTTC. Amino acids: CASSIDLRGREQFF.

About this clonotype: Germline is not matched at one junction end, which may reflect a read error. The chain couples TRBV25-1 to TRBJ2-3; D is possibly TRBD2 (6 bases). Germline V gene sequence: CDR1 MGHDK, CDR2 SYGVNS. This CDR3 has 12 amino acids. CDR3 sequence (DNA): TGTGCCAACAGTGCCGGGAGAGATACGCAGTATTTT. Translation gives CANSAGRDTQYF.

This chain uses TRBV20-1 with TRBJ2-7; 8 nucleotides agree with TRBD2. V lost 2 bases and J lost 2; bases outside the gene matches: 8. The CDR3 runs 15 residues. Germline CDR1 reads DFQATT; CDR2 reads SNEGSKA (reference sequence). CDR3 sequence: CSARTRDSGAYEQYF. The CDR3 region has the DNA TGCAGTGCTAGAACCCGAGATAGCGGGGCCTACGAGCAGTACTTC.

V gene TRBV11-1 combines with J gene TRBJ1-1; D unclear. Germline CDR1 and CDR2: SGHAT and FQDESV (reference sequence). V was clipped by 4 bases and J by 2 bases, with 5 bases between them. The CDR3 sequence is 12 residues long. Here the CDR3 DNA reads TGTGCCAGCAGCTGGTATAACACTGAAGCTTTCTTT. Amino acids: CASSWYNTEAFF.